The 14 T cell receptor beta chains below were found in one sample sequenced in a study of blood T cell repertoires in COVID-19. Profiled with immunoSEQ multiplex PCR; TCRdb holds only in-frame clones, not every one. Of 200,000 to 250,000 clones listed, approximately 84% are singletons. Sequenced input: PBMCs or T cells enriched from blood (not recorded which). These receptors all come from a man aged 35 to 55 who had recovered from COVID-19.

This clone was seen a handful of times. The chain links TRBV10-3 to TRBJ1-1; D might be TRBD1 (5 bases). The CDR3 has 12 residues. From germline, CDR1 is ENHRY and CDR2 SYGVKD. V gave up 0 bases and J gave up 7 bases, with 6 bases separating them. DNA of the CDR3: TGTGCCATCAGTGAGTCAACAGGTGAAGCTTTCTTT. This translates into CAISESTGEAFF.

V usage is TRBV3-1 (or the pseudogene TRBV3-2) and J usage is TRBJ1-3; 8 nucleotides match TRBD1. The germline V gene encodes CDR1 LGHDT and CDR2 YNNKEL (reference sequence). The CDR3 runs 15 residues. The trim removed 4 bases at V and 0 bases at J, leaving 2 bases unmatched. CDR3 sequence (DNA): TGTGCCAGCAGCCGGACAGGGAACTCTGGAAACACCATATATTTT. Translating it yields CASSRTGNSGNTIYF.

This clone showed up just a few times. The chain links TRBV4-2 to TRBJ1-3; D possibly corresponds to TRBD1 (5 bases). CDR3 length: 17 amino acids. V dropped 1 base and J dropped 4 bases, with 17 bases sitting between them. Germline CDR1 and CDR2: LGHNA and YNFKEQ. DNA of the CDR3: TGTGCCAGCAGCCAAGTCGCCACGGGGGTGTACGGAAACACCATATATTTT. Translation gives CASSQVATGVYGNTIYF.

The chain combines TRBV19 with TRBJ1-1; 9 nucleotides line up with TRBD1. The CDR3 is 17 residues long. V lost 5 bases, J lost 0 bases, and 10 bases stayed unmatched. CDR1 is LNHDA and CDR2 is SQIVND in the germline V gene (reference sequence). CDR3 in amino acids: CASSVGTGRFVNTEAFF. DNA for the CDR3: TGTGCCAGTAGTGTCGGGACAGGGAGGTTCGTGAACACTGAAGCTTTCTTT.

V and J are TRBV12-3 or TRBV12-4 and TRBJ1-2; TRBD1 might be the D (5 bases). This CDR3 has 11 amino acids. V lost 5 bases to trimming and J lost 8 bases, with 9 bases between them. The CDR3 region has the DNA TGTGCCAGCAGTCCTCAGGGAGGCTACACCTTC. The encoded protein is CASSPQGGYTF.

The chain links TRBV2 to TRBJ1-2; weak D call: TRBD1 (5 bases). In germline, CDR1 is SNHLY, CDR2 FYNNEI. V was shortened by 2 bases and J by 9 bases, with 16 bases between the two germline ends. The CDR3 runs to 14 residues. The CDR3 bases are TGTGCCAGCAGTGAACAATTGGGGCTAATGAGCTACACCTTC. It specifies CASSEQLGLMSYTF.

The chain employs TRBV28 and TRBJ1-2; possibly TRBD1 for D (5 bases). CDR3 length: 14 residues. Between the trimmed V and J ends, which lost 6 bases and 3 bases, there was a span of 14 bases. Germline V lookup: CDR1 MDHEN, CDR2 SYDVKM. CDR3 region: CASSNVGGYYGYTF. The CDR3 bases are TGTGCCAGCAGCAACGTTGGGGGGTACTATGGCTACACCTTC.

The chain is built from TRBV6-5 and TRBJ1-1, with 9 nucleotides matching TRBD1. The junction had 10 bases not matched to a gene; V was cut back by 5 bases and J by 6 bases. The CDR3 is 15 residues long. The V gene's germline CDR1 is MNHEY and CDR2 SVGAGI. CDR3 region: CASSPPGTGRAEAFF. The DNA for the CDR3 is TGTGCCAGCAGTCCCCCCGGGACAGGGAGAGCTGAAGCTTTCTTT.

The rearrangement links TRBV10-3 to TRBJ1-2; 7 bases are a match to TRBD1. The CDR3 runs to 15 residues. CDR1 ENHRY and CDR2 SYGVKD come from the germline V gene. V gave up 7 bases and J gave up 1 base; unmatched junction bases: 9. The CDR3: CAINRDRDINYGYTF. In DNA form, the CDR3 reads TGTGCCATCAATCGGGACAGAGATATTAACTATGGCTACACCTTC.

The chain employs TRBV28 and TRBJ1-6; no definite D call. The V end was cut by 2 bases, the J end by 0 bases, with 11 bases between. In germline, CDR1 is MDHEN, CDR2 SYDVKM. CDR3 size: 17 residues. CDR3 DNA: TGTGCCAGCAGTTTAGGAGGGTTTAGCTCCTATAATTCACCCCTCCACTTT. Amino acid sequence: CASSLGGFSSYNSPLHF.

The sample holds many counts of this clone. The chain recombines TRBV30 with TRBJ2-3; 7 bases match TRBD1. The J segment lost 0 bases and the V segment lost 3 bases, leaving 3 bases of the junction unmatched. This CDR3 has 14 residues. Germline CDR1 GTSNPN, CDR2 SVGIG (reference sequence). The CDR3 reads CAWRDRPSTDTQYF. The CDR3 DNA is TGTGCCTGGAGGGACAGGCCCAGCACAGATACGCAGTATTTT.

The chain is built from TRBV19 and TRBJ1-5; D is possibly TRBD1 (5 bases). Trimming took 1 base from V and 11 from J, leaving 15 bases between them. Germline V CDR1 and CDR2: LNHDA, SQIVND (reference sequence). The CDR3 runs 14 residues. This chain's CDR3 is CASSIAGDLHSQHF. The CDR3 DNA reads as TGTGCCAGTAGTATAGCGGGGGACCTTCACTCCCAGCATTTT.

The rearrangement uses TRBV3-1 (or the pseudogene TRBV3-2) and TRBJ2-3; D unresolved. CDR1 and CDR2 from the germline V gene are LGHDT and YNNKEL (reference sequence). CDR3 length: 12 amino acids. Trimming shortened V by 3 bases and J by 6 bases, and 7 bases separated the two germline ends. CDR3 sequence reads: CASSQTRDTQYF. CDR3 coding DNA: TGTGCCAGCAGCCAGACACGCGATACGCAGTATTTT.

The chain employs TRBV7-2 and TRBJ1-1, with 9 nucleotides matching TRBD1. Germline V lookup: CDR1 SGHTA, CDR2 FQGNSA. This CDR3 has 15 residues. After removal of 5 bases from V and 4 bases from J, the junction contained 8 bases not matched to a gene. The chain's CDR3 is CASSTGTGMITEAFF. In DNA form, the CDR3 reads TGTGCCAGCAGCACTGGGACAGGGATGATCACTGAAGCTTTCTTT.